This TCR beta chain appears in the sequencing data of a study of identical twins (dated by TCRdb to the mid-2010s). Looking at the study overall: To test whether fetal clonotypes persist, the study used deep sequencing on TCR alpha and beta repertoires from monozygotic twins, unrelated adults of various ages, and cord blood. To rule out contamination, the twin experiments were replicated at different times with different library preparation protocols.

This clonotype occurred many times. The clone's antigen remains unknown. There are no base qualities to consult, and no much larger clone falls within one base. To prepare the library, 5' RACE was applied. Instrument on record: Illumina HiSeq 2000. Template switching added a universal primer binding site, and the final cDNA carried a unique molecular identifier that allowed TCR cDNA molecules to be counted accurately. Specific primers in the conserved constant-segment region were used to synthesize first-strand cDNA for TCR alpha and beta chains. To control for contamination, each cDNA library was double barcoded with a SMART-Mk sample barcode plus Illumina barcodes. TruSeq adapter sequences and Illumina sample barcodes were added in two successive PCR steps. Sequencing of the TCR alpha and beta cDNA libraries was done on the Illumina HiSeq platform using custom primers. The study's processing was this. MiGEC processed the raw reads to extract unique molecular identifiers, while MiXCR was used to determine the CDR3 positions. Recombination models were inferred per individual with the repgenHMM and IGoR tools using an EM algorithm. Shared clonotype analysis was performed with the tcR package in R, normalizing sharing by the product of cloneset sizes. To study raw recombination without the effects of thymic and clonal selection, out-of-frame nonproductive sequences were analyzed. Clones were called with MiXCR by TCRdb after fastp trimmed the public reads at Q25, and only in-frame beta chains were retained. When rows share a CDR3 protein, they turn into one entry using the most common DNA and genes. The V and J calls come from TCRdb's annotation, not from the publication. In all, the sample holds some 660,000 distinct CDR3 sequences, and over 8.5% of those were seen once. The top ten clonotypes cover more than 0.75% of the sample.

Germline trimming: 4 bases from V, 2 bases from J; junction bases outside gene matches: 4. The CDR3 numbers 15 residues from cysteine through phenylalanine. Solely the CDR3 DNA is kept, with 45 bases framed from the first base. CDR1 is given as LGHDT and CDR2 as YNNKEL, both from the germline V gene (reference sequence). Here is what the overall study found, with its caveats: Abundant cord blood beta clonotypes carried fewer insertions; young adult naive repertoires showed a weaker similar trend, while memory repertoires showed none. Compared with coincidental sharing between unrelated individuals, an excess of low generation-probability sequences was observed among out-of-frame TCR alpha sequences shared between twins. In monozygotic twins, out-of-frame TCR alpha sharing was systematically underestimated by recombination models, although the models agreed with sharing between unrelated individuals. Conclusions relied on cross-sectional statistical analysis, since the same donors could not be followed over many years. In beta out-of-frame sequences, excess twin sharing was weaker, because having fewer shared sequences lowered the signal-to-noise ratio. Zero-insertion analyses could be partly confounded by invariant T cells such as MAIT and iNKT, though diverse VJ usage argued against such confounding for most clonotypes.

Every donor in the study was a healthy Caucasian. The twin cohort consisted of three pairs of female monozygotic twins, all aged about 18 to 29 years. Peripheral blood mononuclear cells were the source from which RNA for the TCR libraries was isolated. This sample was shared with a second study, whose subject was yellow fever vaccine responses in identical twins. Looking at the second paper: The T cell response to vaccination in identical twins was reported by the authors to appear partly convergent and partly personalized. In identical twins, the study followed T cell clones that responded to the vaccine with precision.

This TCR was recovered from a woman aged 18-29 years in good health. The sequence joins TRBV3-1 to TRBJ2-2; 7 nucleotides in the junction match TRBD2. Sequences were obtained from PBMCs. The CDR3 reads CASSPRDYNTGELFF. The base sequence is TGTGCCAGCAGCCCACGGGACTACAACACCGGGGAGCTGTTTTTT. Joined to the reference TRBV3-1 and TRBJ2-2 proteins, this CDR3 gives the full variable domain: DTAVSQTPKYLVTQMGNDKSIKCEQNLGHDTMYWYKQDSKKFLKIMFSYNNKELIINETVPNRFSPKSPDKAHLNLHINSLELGDSAVYFCASSPRDYNTGELFFGEGSRLTVL.